A selection of T cell receptor beta chains follows, all from one sample in a study of beta chain features in type 1 diabetes. Measured with immunoSEQ multiplex PCR; TCRdb has only the in-frame clones, and not every one. The sample shows just over 450,000 clones, 30% of them seen only once. Sequences were obtained from naive CD4+ T cells from blood. These receptors all stem from a man between 18 and 35 years old in good health. CDR3s include the opening cysteine and the closing phenylalanine or tryptophan. D genes are given only for firm matches. Part of the rows lack a size; the others show once, few, many or a class for expanded clones.

CDR3 | DNA | V | D | J | size
CASSQVVAGELFF | TGTGCCAGCAGCCAAGTTGTGGCCGGGGAGCTGTTTTTT | TRBV14 | NA | TRBJ2-2 | NA
CASRSDPVGNTEAFF | TGTGCCAGCAGATCCGACCCTGTAGGGAACACTGAAGCTTTCTTT | TRBV7-9 | NA | TRBJ1-1 | NA
CASSYGTEAFF | TGTGCCAGCAGTTACGGCACTGAAGCTTTCTTT | TRBV28 | NA | TRBJ1-1 | NA
CASSVSLAPDTQYF | TGTGCCAGCAGCGTATCTCTAGCGCCAGATACGCAGTATTTT | TRBV9 | NA | TRBJ2-3 | NA
CAWSAKDRGTDTEAFF | TGTGCCTGGAGTGCAAAGGACAGGGGTACGGACACTGAAGCTTTCTTT | TRBV30 | TRBD1 | TRBJ1-1 | NA
CSVEGLADNEQFF | TGCAGCGTTGAAGGACTAGCGGACAATGAGCAGTTCTTC | TRBV29-1 | TRBD2 | TRBJ2-1 | NA
CSVETGRAAEAFF | TGCAGCGTTGAAACAGGAAGGGCGGCTGAAGCTTTCTTT | TRBV29-1 | NA | TRBJ1-1 | few
CASSWSSGYEQYF | TGCGCCAGCAGCTGGAGCAGCGGTTACGAGCAGTACTTC | TRBV5-1 | NA | TRBJ2-7 | NA
CATGGRHYNEQFF | TGTGCCACCGGAGGGCGGCATTACAATGAGCAGTTCTTC | TRBV27 | NA | TRBJ2-1 | NA
CASSLAGGLGETQYF | TGTGCCAGCAGCTTGGCCGGGGGCCTAGGAGAGACCCAGTACTTC | TRBV5-4 | NA | TRBJ2-5 | NA
CSAAGNTEAFF | TGCAGCGCAGCAGGGAACACTGAAGCTTTCTTT | TRBV29-1 | NA | TRBJ1-1 | few
CATSRDRNGRAFF | TGTGCCACCAGCAGAGATCGTAACGGTCGGGCTTTCTTT | TRBV15 | NA | TRBJ1-1 | NA
CASSPGWNREETQYF | TGTGCCAGTAGTCCCGGTTGGAACCGCGAAGAGACCCAGTACTTC | TRBV19 | NA | TRBJ2-5 | few
CASSTLAGGGPQYF | TGTGCCAGCAGCACCTTAGCGGGAGGAGGTCCCCAGTACTTC | TRBV9 | TRBD2 | TRBJ2-5 | NA
CAWSEYRGREAFF | TGTGCCTGGAGCGAATACAGGGGTAGGGAAGCTTTCTTT | TRBV30 | TRBD1 | TRBJ1-1 | few
CASSNTYEQYF | TGTGCCAGCAGTAACACCTACGAGCAGTACTTC | TRBV7-9 | NA | TRBJ2-7 | few
CSARDDEWQFF | TGCAGTGCTAGAGATGACGAATGGCAGTTCTTC | TRBV20-1 | NA | TRBJ2-1 | few
CATSRAKLAGGQNIQETQYF | TGTGCCACCAGCAGAGCAAAACTAGCGGGAGGGCAAAATATCCAAGAGACCCAGTACTTC | TRBV15 | TRBD2 | TRBJ2-5 | NA
CASSVETGPSYEQYF | TGTGCCAGCAGCGTAGAAACAGGGCCCTCCTACGAGCAGTACTTC | TRBV9 | NA | TRBJ2-7 | NA
CASQTPREGLFF | TGTGCCAGCCAAACCCCCAGGGAGGGGCTGTTTTTT | TRBV7-9 | TRBD2 | TRBJ2-2 | NA
CASSQTGISYNEQFF | TGTGCCAGCAGCCAAACAGGGATCTCCTACAATGAGCAGTTCTTC | TRBV7-2 | NA | TRBJ2-1 | NA
CATSRASTGGDTQYF | TGTGCCACCAGCAGAGCCTCGACAGGGGGGGATACGCAGTATTTT | TRBV15 | TRBD1 | TRBJ2-3 | NA
CASSHALAGGAYNEQFF | TGCGCCAGCAGCCATGCCCTAGCGGGAGGAGCCTACAATGAGCAGTTCTTC | TRBV4-1 | TRBD2 | TRBJ2-1 | NA
CASSLDRGNQPQHF | TGTGCCAGCAGTCTGGACAGGGGCAATCAGCCCCAGCATTTT | TRBV6-1 | TRBD1 | TRBJ1-5 | NA
CASSHGPGPSYEQYF | TGTGCCAGCAGCCATGGGCCGGGACCCTCCTACGAGCAGTACTTC | TRBV4-2 | NA | TRBJ2-7 | NA
CASSLGRGGAFQETQYF | TGTGCCAGCAGCTTGGGGAGGGGCGGAGCATTCCAAGAGACCCAGTACTTC | TRBV11-2 | TRBD2 | TRBJ2-5 | few
CSGGLAGGTDTQYF | TGCAGCGGGGGACTAGCGGGTGGCACAGATACGCAGTATTTT | TRBV29-1 | TRBD2 | TRBJ2-3 | NA
CAWADREKLFF | TGTGCCTGGGCGGATAGAGAAAAACTGTTTTTT | TRBV30 | NA | TRBJ1-4 | few